This TCR beta chain was identified in a study of cytomegalovirus exposure and HLA in healthy donors. Broader study findings: Upon later analysis, HLA-associated TCR beta chains proved more clonally expanded than other, equally common chains. CMV antigen specificity was confirmed in vitro for three CMV-associated chains.

With 60 Vbeta and 13 Jbeta primers, the PCR was carried out. Produced via immunoSEQ multiplex PCR; TCRdb's table is partial and in-frame only. The table records some 130,000 clones, around 80% of them present only once. In this sample, this clone turned up a few times. Antigen: not known. This CDR3 region has 13 residues. Germline lookup yields CDR1 ENHRY and CDR2 SYGVKD. With 8 bases removed from V and 2 bases from J, the gap between germline ends came to 10 bases. V is TRBV10-3 and J is TRBJ1-3; D is undetermined. The specimen was PBMCs. The sequence derives from a man in his forties in good health and CMV-seropositive. The CDR3 is CAIRPETGNTIYF. The CDR3 DNA is TGTGCCATCCGCCCGGAGACTGGAAACACCATATATTTT.